Listed here are 31 T cell receptor beta chains from one sample, sequenced in a study of blood T cell repertoires in COVID-19. Only in-frame clones appear in the TCRdb table, and some are missing; sequencing was by immunoSEQ multiplex PCR. The profile shows about 310,000 clones, around 89% of them singletons. Sequencing was carried out using peripheral blood. The source of these receptors is a woman aged 40 to 50 with COVID-19, enrolled during active disease.

This clone has only a few counts. The chain recombines TRBV12-3 or TRBV12-4 with TRBJ1-2, with TRBD1 matching 10 bases. Losses at the gene ends were 6 bases for V and 8 bases for J; bases not matched to a gene: 6. The CDR3 has 13 amino acids. CDR3 protein: CASSLGQGPGYTF. The CDR3, as DNA: TGTGCCAGCAGCCTGGGACAGGGGCCCGGCTACACCTTC.

This clone was counted once. This sequence joins TRBV11-2 and TRBJ1-1; TRBD1 agrees at 8 bases. The J segment lost 11 bases and the V segment lost 5 bases, leaving 13 bases of the junction unmatched. CDR1 is SGHAT, CDR2 FQNNGV, per germline. This CDR3 is 14 amino acids long. The CDR3 reads CASSPTRTGMGAFF. The CDR3 nucleotides are TGTGCCAGCAGCCCCACCCGGACAGGGATGGGTGCTTTCTTT.

The V call is TRBV27, the J call TRBJ2-3; 12 positions agree with TRBD2. CDR1 and CDR2 from the germline V gene are MNHEY and SMNVEV (reference sequence). The CDR3 length is 17 residues. Trimming at V came to 2 bases and at J to 6 bases, leaving 9 bases not matched to a gene. The CDR3 nucleotides are TGTGCCAGCAGTTTAACCAAGACTAGCGGGAGAGCGGATACGCAGTATTTT. It is translated as CASSLTKTSGRADTQYF.

The gene calls are TRBV5-4 and TRBJ1-2; D is perhaps TRBD1 (5 bases). The CDR3 loop spans 13 amino acids. Trimming took off 1 base at V and 8 bases at J, with 12 bases between the two ends. CDR1 SGHNT and CDR2 YYREEE come from the germline V gene (reference sequence). CDR3 bases: TGTGCCAGCAGCTTGCAGGGAGGCGCGGGCTACACCTTC. It is translated as CASSLQGGAGYTF.

In its sample, this clone was seen a few times. The chain's CDR3 is CASSLVGQGGEKLFF. CDR3 DNA sequence: TGTGCCAGCAGCTTAGTAGGCCAGGGAGGGGAAAAACTGTTTTTT. The chain recombines TRBV7-2 with TRBJ1-4; TRBD1 is a possible D gene (5 bases). The CDR3 covers 15 residues. The V and J ends lost 1 base and 8 bases respectively, with 14 bases between them. Germline V CDR1 and CDR2: SGHTA, FQGNSA.

This clone showed up just a few times. The V call is TRBV4-3, the J call TRBJ1-2, with 11 bases identical to TRBD1. Trimming took 0 bases from V and 4 from J; bases not matched to a gene: 4. Germline lookup yields CDR1 LGHNA and CDR2 YSLEER. This CDR3 has 16 amino acids. The CDR3 spells CASSQEGTGGSYGYTF. As DNA, the CDR3 is TGCGCCAGCAGCCAAGAGGGGACAGGGGGTAGCTATGGCTACACCTTC.

The chain links TRBV19 to TRBJ2-3; the D gene is possibly TRBD2 (6 bases). This CDR3 has 16 amino acids. Germline CDR1 and CDR2: LNHDA and SQIVND (reference sequence). Trimming left V 7 bases short and J 8 bases short, with 25 bases between. CDR3 loop: CASTILSGTTAGTQYF. The DNA of the CDR3 is TGTGCCAGTACCATCCTTAGCGGTACCACAGCGGGTACGCAGTATTTT.

This chain joins TRBV7-9 and TRBJ1-2; D is possibly TRBD1 (5 bases). Germline CDR1 and CDR2: SEHNR and FQNEAQ (reference sequence). Trimming left V 1 base short and J 2 bases short, with 11 bases between. The CDR3 runs to 15 residues. CDR3 coding DNA: TGTGCCAGCAGCTTAGGCGGGGCTATAAACTATGGCTACACCTTC. It encodes CASSLGGAINYGYTF.

The rearrangement uses TRBV11-3 and TRBJ2-1, with 9 bases matching TRBD2. Germline CDR1 is SGHNT and CDR2 is YENEEA. J lost 3 bases, V lost 4 bases, and 10 bases had no gene match. This CDR3 region has 17 residues. Here the CDR3 DNA reads TGTGCCAGCAGCTCCAGACTAGCGGCAACAAACTACAATGAGCAGTTCTTC. This translates into CASSSRLAATNYNEQFF.

This chain uses TRBV19 with TRBJ2-5; perhaps TRBD2 as D (5 bases). The CDR3 runs to 13 residues. With 8 bases removed from V and 5 bases from J, the gap between germline ends came to 15 bases. Germline CDR1 LNHDA, CDR2 SQIVND (reference sequence). The CDR3 DNA is TGTGCCAGTGGACCTGACTATGGGGAGACCCAGTACTTC. Its translation: CASGPDYGETQYF.

The chain employs TRBV5-4 and TRBJ1-2; 12 bases line up with TRBD1. J was trimmed by 4 bases and V by 4 bases; bases with no gene match: 11. The germline CDR1 and CDR2 sequences are SGHNT and YYREEE (reference sequence). The CDR3 sequence is 17 residues long. The CDR3 nucleotides read TGTGCCAGCAGCCCCCGGCTGGGACAGGGGGCAATCTATGGCTACACCTTC. Translation gives CASSPRLGQGAIYGYTF.

The CDR3 DNA follows: TGTGCCACCAGCGGTAGACAGGGTGGTAATTCACCCCTCCACTTT. It is translated as CATSGRQGGNSPLHF. The chain couples TRBV15 to TRBJ1-6; 7 nucleotides match TRBD1. The CDR3 length is 15 residues. The germline gives CDR1 LNHNV, CDR2 YYDKDF (reference sequence). The J segment lost 6 bases and the V segment lost 5 bases, leaving 7 bases of the junction unmatched.

V usage is TRBV5-4 and J usage is TRBJ1-1; 7 bases agree with TRBD1. J gave up 3 bases and V 4 bases, and 12 bases lay outside the gene matches. This CDR3 spans 16 amino acids. Germline V gene data show CDR1 as SGHNT and CDR2 as YYREEE (reference sequence). CDR3 sequence (DNA): TGTGCCAGCAGCCAGAAGACAGGGCTTAAGGACACTGAAGCTTTCTTT. As protein: CASSQKTGLKDTEAFF.

The gene calls are TRBV18 and TRBJ2-1; 8 bases match TRBD2. J lost 0 bases, V lost 2 bases, and 3 bases had no gene match. The CDR3 has 16 residues. CDR1 KGHSH and CDR2 LQKENI come from the germline V gene. The CDR3 nucleotides are TGTGCCAGCTCACCAGCGGGGGGCTCCTCCTACAATGAGCAGTTCTTC. Translated, it gives CASSPAGGSSYNEQFF.

The gene calls are TRBV6-2 or TRBV6-3 and TRBJ2-1; maybe TRBD2 (6 bases). This CDR3 has 15 residues. V dropped 7 bases and J dropped 7 bases, with 20 bases sitting between them. The germline CDR1 and CDR2 sequences are MNHEY and SVGEGT. The CDR3: CASTPPRGWGNEQFF. The DNA of the CDR3 is TGTGCCAGCACCCCGCCCCGGGGGTGGGGGAATGAGCAGTTCTTC.

This chain uses TRBV7-2 with TRBJ2-2, with 8 bases matching TRBD1. There are 15 residues in the CDR3. The V segment lost 1 base and the J segment 5 bases; nucleotides outside the gene matches: 3. Germline V lookup: CDR1 SGHTA, CDR2 FQGNSA. The chain's CDR3 is CASSLGQGLTGELFF. DNA of the CDR3: TGTGCCAGCAGCTTAGGACAGGGGCTGACCGGGGAGCTGTTTTTT.

This chain joins TRBV24-1 and TRBJ2-3; 8 bases line up with TRBD1. The CDR3 is 15 amino acids. CDR1 and CDR2 (germline): KGHDR, SFDVKD. Losses at the gene ends were 10 bases for V and 2 bases for J; bases not matched to a gene: 10. CDR3 protein: CATALTGDPTDTQYF. The CDR3 DNA reads as TGTGCCACGGCCTTGACAGGGGACCCCACAGATACGCAGTATTTT.

The V gene is TRBV2, the J gene TRBJ1-5, with D perhaps matching TRBD1 (6 bases). Germline assignment: CDR1 SNHLY and CDR2 FYNNEI. V was pared by 2 bases and J by 3 bases, with 11 bases between. The CDR3 runs 15 residues. Here the CDR3 reads CASSELQGDNQPQHF. The CDR3 DNA sequence: TGTGCCAGCAGTGAACTACAGGGCGACAATCAGCCCCAGCATTTT.

The genes are TRBV29-1 and TRBJ1-5, with 10 bases matching TRBD1. Trimming at V came to 4 bases and at J to 2 bases, leaving 5 bases not matched to a gene. In germline, CDR1 is SQVTM, CDR2 ANQGSEA. This CDR3 has 15 residues. The CDR3 loop reads CSVAEGTGGNQPQHF. The DNA for the CDR3 is TGCAGCGTTGCGGAAGGGACAGGGGGCAATCAGCCCCAGCATTTT.

This chain joins TRBV19 and TRBJ1-3; D uncertain. CDR1 and CDR2 (germline): LNHDA, SQIVND (reference sequence). This CDR3 has 14 amino acids. Deletions cut 3 bases from V and 4 bases from J, with 10 bases between. CDR3 residues: CASSIGGSGNTIYF. In DNA form, the CDR3 reads TGTGCCAGTAGTATTGGAGGGAGCGGAAACACCATATATTTT.

The chain couples TRBV15 to TRBJ2-6; perhaps TRBD2 as D (7 bases). Germline-derived CDR1 and CDR2 are LNHNV and YYDKDF (reference sequence). This CDR3 is 19 amino acids long. The V end was cut by 2 bases, the J end by 0 bases, with 17 bases between. The CDR3 region is CATSRPGEGINSGANVLTF. CDR3 nucleotides: TGTGCCACCAGCAGACCAGGGGAGGGTATAAACTCTGGGGCCAACGTCCTGACTTTC. Variable domain in full (rest from reference TRBV15 and TRBJ2-6): DAMVIQNPRYQVTQFGKPVTLSCSQTLNHNVMYWYQQKSSQAPKLLFHYYDKDFNNEADTPDNFQSRRPNTSFCFLDIRSPGLGDTAMYLCATSRPGEGINSGANVLTFGAGSRLTVL.

The CDR3 DNA is TGTGCCAGCAGCCCGATAAGCCGGGACAGGGGCATTCAGTACTTC. Its protein is CASSPISRDRGIQYF. V gene TRBV6-2 or TRBV6-3 combines with J gene TRBJ2-4; TRBD1 matches at 10 bases. The CDR3 extends over 15 amino acids. V was pared by 6 bases and J by 9 bases, with 11 bases of the junction left unmatched. Germline V gene data show CDR1 as MNHEY and CDR2 as SVGEGT.

The V and J genes are TRBV19 and TRBJ2-3; TRBD1 matches 10 bases. The CDR3 covers 14 residues. CDR1 is LNHDA and CDR2 is SQIVND in the germline V gene (reference sequence). Losses at the gene ends were 7 bases for V and 6 bases for J; bases not matched to a gene: 7. CDR3 DNA sequence: TGTGCCAGTAAGGACAGGGGGGGAATCGATACGCAGTATTTT. Translating gives CASKDRGGIDTQYF.

CDR3 bases: TGCGCCAGCAGCCCCTCCCTGACAAGCCAAATCTACGAGCAGTACTTC. This gives the protein CASSPSLTSQIYEQYF. V is TRBV5-1 and J is TRBJ2-7; no definite D call. Trimming stripped 4 bases from V and 3 bases from J, with 20 bases between. CDR3 length: 16 amino acids. In germline, CDR1 is SGHRS, CDR2 YFSETQ.

This chain connects TRBV19 to TRBJ2-7; TRBD2 matches at 7 bases. After removal of 1 base from V and 4 bases from J, the junction contained 7 bases not matched to a gene. The CDR3 is made up of 15 amino acids. From germline, CDR1 is LNHDA and CDR2 SQIVND (reference sequence). The CDR3 loop reads CASSIAGWGGYEQYF. The CDR3 DNA follows: TGTGCCAGTAGTATAGCAGGTTGGGGGGGATACGAGCAGTACTTC.

This rearrangement joins TRBV4-3 to TRBJ2-1; D is undetermined. CDR1 is LGHNA and CDR2 is YSLEER in the germline V gene. The CDR3 length is 14 residues. V was pared by 0 bases and J by 3 bases, with 6 bases between. In DNA, the CDR3 is TGCGCCAGCAGCCAAGATTACTTCTACAATGAGCAGTTCTTC. Its protein is CASSQDYFYNEQFF.

V is TRBV7-9 and J is TRBJ1-2; 8 nucleotides align to TRBD1. Germline trimming cut 5 bases from V and 2 bases from J; bases unmatched to any gene: 4. Germline CDR1 and CDR2: SEHNR and FQNEAQ (reference sequence). The CDR3 has 14 residues. CDR3 coding DNA: TGTGCCAGCAGCCCAAGACAGGGGAACTATGGCTACACCTTC. Protein: CASSPRQGNYGYTF.

The chain recombines TRBV4-3 with TRBJ2-7; no definite D call. Per germline, CDR1 LGHNA and CDR2 YSLEER. The V end was cut by 0 bases, the J end by 2 bases, with 11 bases between. The CDR3 has 15 residues. The CDR3 loop reads CASSQDARWTYEQYF. CDR3 coding DNA: TGCGCCAGCAGCCAAGATGCCAGGTGGACCTACGAGCAGTACTTC.

The chain is built from TRBV7-8 and TRBJ2-4; maybe TRBD1 (5 bases). Germline V CDR1 and CDR2: SGHVS, FQNEAQ. This CDR3 is built from 15 residues. Trimming took off 1 base at V and 1 base at J, with 8 bases between the two ends. The CDR3 coding sequence is TGTGCCAGCAGCTTAGTAAAGGGGGCCAAAAACATTCAGTACTTC. This codes for CASSLVKGAKNIQYF.

The genes are TRBV7-3 and TRBJ2-6; D possibly corresponds to TRBD1 (5 bases). Germline-derived CDR1 and CDR2 are SGHTA and FQGTGA. The V and J ends lost 4 bases and 1 base respectively, with 11 bases between them. The CDR3 consists of 16 residues. CDR3 nucleotides: TGTGCCAGCAGCTCCCCAGGGCCTTCTGGGGCCAACGTCCTGACTTTC. Translating gives CASSSPGPSGANVLTF.

V and J are TRBV15 and TRBJ1-3, with D perhaps TRBD1 (5 bases). Germline CDR1 and CDR2: LNHNV and YYDKDF (reference sequence). Trimming removed 3 bases at V and 0 bases at J, with 15 bases between. This CDR3 region has 17 residues. CDR3 amino acids: CATSSGKGARSGNTIYF. CDR3 coding DNA: TGTGCCACCAGCAGCGGAAAAGGGGCCCGCTCTGGAAACACCATATATTTT.